The 2 T cell receptor beta chains listed next were all sequenced from one sample in a study of spatial heterogeneity in lung cancer. Using its own MiXCR run on the 5' RACE reads, TCRdb lists one record per CDR3 protein. This sample contains about 44 distinct CDR3 sequences. Their recognized antigens are unknown. General study findings and limits: One measure, the expanded intratumoral alpha and beta TCR count, tracked tumor mutation counts.

As to time point: sample taken at primary tumor resection. The material was lung tumor tissue, obtained at surgery. All receptors derive from a male donor with early-stage non-small cell lung cancer.

By sample share, this clonotype is hyperexpanded. A library made for alpha chains picked up this beta chain off target, so its size means little. V and J are TRBV7-3 and TRBJ2-7, with 9 bases fitting TRBD1. V was clipped by 5 bases and J by 5 bases; unmatched bases: 10. The CDR3 spans 15 residues. The germline CDR1 and CDR2 sequences are SGHTA and FQGTGA. The CDR3 loop is CASSPGTGKEDEQYF. The DNA for the CDR3 is TGTGCCAGCAGCCCCGGGACAGGGAAAGAGGACGAGCAGTACTTC.

By share, this clonotype counts as hyperexpanded. This beta chain is an unintended read in a library built for alpha chains; its size means little. The rearrangement links TRBV24-1 to TRBJ2-1; no clear D. Germline V gene lookup returns CDR1 KGHDR and CDR2 SFDVKD. The CDR3 has 15 residues. Trimming stripped 5 bases from V and 6 bases from J, with 16 bases between. CDR3 bases: TGTGCCACCAGTGGGGCCACGCGCACCCTCAATGAGCAGTTCTTC. Translated: CATSGATRTLNEQFF.